This T cell receptor beta chain was documented in a study of shared clonotypes between healthy human individuals. Study-wide findings and caveats: Naive subsets generally exceeded memory subsets in estimated richness.

As concerns this clone: The antigen is undetermined.

The protocol was immunoSEQ multiplex PCR, while the TCRdb copy is restricted to in-frame clones and leaves out a portion. Counted here are 650,000 to 750,000 clones, 55% to 75% occurring once; the ten biggest clones make up around 2%. Among the donors, all were Caucasian adults who lived in Nashville, Tennessee. The CDR3 has 15 amino acids. V was shortened by 3 bases and J by 5 bases, with 17 bases between the two germline ends. The germline CDR1 and CDR2 sequences are KGHSH and LQKENI. The V and J genes are TRBV18 and TRBJ2-7, with a weak D call TRBD1 (6 bases). Input material: memory CD4+ T cells sorted from blood. Regarding subset: CD45RA-negative fraction. The sequence was obtained from a woman under 40 in good health. CDR3 loop: CASSPLGLGDNEQYF. Here the CDR3 DNA reads TGTGCCAGCTCACCCCTAGGCCTGGGGGACAACGAGCAGTACTTC. The whole variable domain, filled in from reference TRBV18 and TRBJ2-7, reads NAGVMQNPRHLVRRRGQEARLRCSPMKGHSHVYWYRQLPEEGLKFMVYLQKENIIDESGMPKERFSAEFPKEGPSILRIQQVVRGDSAAYFCASSPLGLGDNEQYFGPGTRLTVT.